This is a list of T cell receptor beta chains from one sample in a study of blood T cell repertoires in COVID-19. Libraries were prepared by immunoSEQ multiplex PCR; TCRdb keeps only in-frame clonotypes and omits some of them. The sample has 100,000 to 150,000 clones, about four fifths seen once. The sequenced sample was peripheral blood. The receptors were gathered from a man aged 30 to 39 with COVID-19, enrolled during active disease. CDR3s leave out the opening cysteine and the closing phenylalanine or tryptophan. Fields, in order: J gene, CDR3 length, clone size, V gene, D gene, CDR3 protein. The D gene is left open where the match is weak. Rows may omit the clone size; those that give it use once, few, many or a size class.

J: TRBJ2-7; length: 13; size: NA; V: TRBV11-2; D: NA; CDR3: ASSLVEARSYEQY
J: TRBJ2-2; length: 11; size: NA; V: TRBV12-3/TRBV12-4; D: NA; CDR3: ASSPFFPGELF
J: TRBJ2-2; length: 13; size: NA; V: TRBV7-8; D: NA; CDR3: ASSRTTGNTGELF
J: TRBJ1-5; length: 13; size: few; V: TRBV4-1; D: TRBD1; CDR3: ASSYDRAANQPQH
J: TRBJ2-5; length: 15; size: NA; V: TRBV28; D: TRBD2; CDR3: ASSLGGRGGSQETQY
J: TRBJ2-1; length: 13; size: NA; V: TRBV7-9; D: TRBD2; CDR3: ASSLGTSGGNEQF
J: TRBJ1-5; length: 13; size: NA; V: TRBV5-1; D: NA; CDR3: ASSLGQNSNQPQH
J: TRBJ1-5; length: 13; size: NA; V: TRBV3-1/TRBV3-2; D: NA; CDR3: ASSQGGGWNQPQH
J: TRBJ2-1; length: 9; size: NA; V: TRBV7-9; D: NA; CDR3: ASSLSEAPF
J: TRBJ2-2; length: 13; size: NA; V: TRBV5-1; D: TRBD2; CDR3: ASSFGPGGTGELF
J: TRBJ1-1; length: 12; size: NA; V: TRBV6-5; D: TRBD1; CDR3: ASSTTGANTEAF
J: TRBJ1-3; length: 13; size: few; V: TRBV5-6; D: NA; CDR3: ASSSTGNSGNTIY
J: TRBJ1-2; length: 11; size: NA; V: TRBV7-2; D: NA; CDR3: ASSSRGGYGYT
J: TRBJ1-1; length: 13; size: NA; V: TRBV19; D: TRBD1; CDR3: ASSLTGVRITEAF
J: TRBJ1-6; length: 13; size: NA; V: TRBV11-2; D: NA; CDR3: ASSLRGREGSPLH
J: TRBJ2-7; length: 13; size: once; V: TRBV30; D: TRBD2; CDR3: AWSEGLAGGYEQY
J: TRBJ1-4; length: 14; size: NA; V: TRBV4-1; D: TRBD1; CDR3: ASSQRGQGAGLVMF
J: TRBJ2-1; length: 11; size: NA; V: TRBV10-2; D: TRBD1; CDR3: ATLWTGDGEQF
J: TRBJ1-2; length: 13; size: NA; V: TRBV15; D: TRBD1; CDR3: ATSRVGQGGYGYT
J: TRBJ2-1; length: 13; size: once; V: TRBV9; D: TRBD2; CDR3: ASSVTGTSFREQF
J: TRBJ1-2; length: 12; size: NA; V: TRBV5-1; D: TRBD1; CDR3: ASRRGQGVSGYT
J: TRBJ1-3; length: 12; size: NA; V: TRBV6-5; D: NA; CDR3: ASRAPLRGNTIY
J: TRBJ2-1; length: 14; size: NA; V: TRBV5-1; D: TRBD2; CDR3: ASSHGTSGLFNEQF
J: TRBJ1-6; length: 13; size: NA; V: TRBV18; D: NA; CDR3: ASSPRDSRNSPLH
J: TRBJ2-2; length: 13; size: NA; V: TRBV7-2; D: NA; CDR3: ASSPSGVLAGELF
J: TRBJ1-3; length: 13; size: NA; V: TRBV27; D: NA; CDR3: ASRTTGTSGNTIY
J: TRBJ2-7; length: 11; size: once; V: TRBV5-6; D: TRBD1; CDR3: ASSWTGGDEQY
J: TRBJ2-1; length: 14; size: NA; V: TRBV15; D: TRBD2; CDR3: ATSRVRSGGLDEQF
J: TRBJ1-6; length: 12; size: once; V: TRBV10-3; D: NA; CDR3: AIRDSSYNSPLH
J: TRBJ2-3; length: 15; size: NA; V: TRBV11-2; D: NA; CDR3: ASSLTAGAPRGDTQY
J: TRBJ1-1; length: 11; size: once; V: TRBV11-2; D: TRBD1; CDR3: ASSLDGQGQAF
J: TRBJ2-1; length: 12; size: NA; V: TRBV27; D: NA; CDR3: ASSFRTAYNEQF
J: TRBJ2-5; length: 12; size: NA; V: TRBV3-1/TRBV3-2; D: NA; CDR3: ASSQHTGRETQY
J: TRBJ1-2; length: 11; size: NA; V: TRBV29-1; D: NA; CDR3: SAAEGANYGYT
J: TRBJ2-7; length: 13; size: NA; V: TRBV19; D: TRBD2; CDR3: ATQRASGGAGEQY
J: TRBJ2-2; length: 12; size: NA; V: TRBV7-6; D: NA; CDR3: ASSLLSNTGELF
J: TRBJ1-1; length: 14; size: NA; V: TRBV18; D: NA; CDR3: ASSPPNPGVNTEAF
J: TRBJ2-5; length: 8; size: NA; V: TRBV11-2; D: TRBD2; CDR3: AGGEETQY
J: TRBJ2-3; length: 15; size: NA; V: TRBV7-8; D: NA; CDR3: ASSLARAGEWADTQY
J: TRBJ2-3; length: 13; size: NA; V: TRBV28; D: NA; CDR3: ASSRQDSSTDTQY
J: TRBJ1-6; length: 14; size: once; V: TRBV18; D: NA; CDR3: ASSPGSTGDNSPLH
J: TRBJ2-1; length: 17; size: NA; V: TRBV27; D: TRBD2; CDR3: ASRRDLKAGGPSYNEQF
J: TRBJ2-7; length: 11; size: NA; V: TRBV10-3; D: TRBD1; CDR3: AISGTGVGEQY
J: TRBJ2-7; length: 14; size: NA; V: TRBV29-1; D: TRBD2; CDR3: SAAPGLAGGSYEQY
J: TRBJ1-1; length: 10; size: few; V: TRBV19; D: NA; CDR3: ASSRRNTEAF
J: TRBJ2-3; length: 19; size: once; V: TRBV14; D: TRBD2; CDR3: ASSQTKPGLAGDWGFNTQY
J: TRBJ1-2; length: 17; size: NA; V: TRBV13; D: NA; CDR3: ASSSFFHLTGDPLYGYT
J: TRBJ2-3; length: 12; size: NA; V: TRBV6-5; D: NA; CDR3: ASSPGLYTDTQY
J: TRBJ2-2; length: 12; size: NA; V: TRBV12-5; D: TRBD2; CDR3: AEPPWGGTGELF
J: TRBJ1-5; length: 15; size: NA; V: TRBV30; D: TRBD1; CDR3: AWSLGTGGSSNQPQH
J: TRBJ1-5; length: 12; size: NA; V: TRBV5-6; D: NA; CDR3: ASSWGPSNQPQH
J: TRBJ2-3; length: 17; size: few; V: TRBV3-1/TRBV3-2; D: TRBD2; CDR3: ASSGYGLAGAYSTDTQY